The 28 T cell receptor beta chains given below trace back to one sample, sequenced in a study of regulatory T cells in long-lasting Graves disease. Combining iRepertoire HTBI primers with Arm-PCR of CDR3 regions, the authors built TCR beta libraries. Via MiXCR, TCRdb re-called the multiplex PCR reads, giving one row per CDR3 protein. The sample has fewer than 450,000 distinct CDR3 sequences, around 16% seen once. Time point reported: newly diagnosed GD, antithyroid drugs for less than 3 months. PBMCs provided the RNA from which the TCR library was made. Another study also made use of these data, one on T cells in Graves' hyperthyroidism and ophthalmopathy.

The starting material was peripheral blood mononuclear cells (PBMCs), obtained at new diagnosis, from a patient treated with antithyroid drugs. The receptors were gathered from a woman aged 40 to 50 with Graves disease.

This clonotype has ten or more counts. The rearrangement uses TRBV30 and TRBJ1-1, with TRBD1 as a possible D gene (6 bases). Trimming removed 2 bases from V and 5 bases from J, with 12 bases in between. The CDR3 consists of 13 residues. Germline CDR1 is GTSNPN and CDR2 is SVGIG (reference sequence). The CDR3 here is CAWSWGLGTEAFF. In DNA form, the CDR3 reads TGTGCCTGGAGTTGGGGGCTCGGGACTGAAGCTTTCTTT.

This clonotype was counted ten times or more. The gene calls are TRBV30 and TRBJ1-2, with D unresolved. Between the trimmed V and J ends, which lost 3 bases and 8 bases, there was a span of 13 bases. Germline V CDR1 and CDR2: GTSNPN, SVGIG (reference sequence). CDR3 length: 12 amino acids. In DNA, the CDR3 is TGTGCCTGGAGGACTACCCGAAGGGGCTACACCTTC. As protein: CAWRTTRRGYTF.

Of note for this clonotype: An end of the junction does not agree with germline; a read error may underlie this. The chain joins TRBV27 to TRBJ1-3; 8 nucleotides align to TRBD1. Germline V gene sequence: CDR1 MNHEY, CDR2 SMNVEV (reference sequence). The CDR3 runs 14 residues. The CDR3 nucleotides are TGTGCCAGCAGGACAGGGGTCTCTGTAAACACCATATATTTT. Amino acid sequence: CASRTGVSVNTIYF.

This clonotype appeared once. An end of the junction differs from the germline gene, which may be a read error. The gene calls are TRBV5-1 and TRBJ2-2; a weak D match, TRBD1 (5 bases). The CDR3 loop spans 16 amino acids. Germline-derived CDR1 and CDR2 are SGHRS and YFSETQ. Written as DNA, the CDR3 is TGCGCCGGCAGCTTGGTTGCAGGACAGAACACCGGGGAGCTGTTTTTT. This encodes CAGSLVAGQNTGELFF. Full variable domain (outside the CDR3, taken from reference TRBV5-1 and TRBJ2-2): KAGVTQTPRYLIKTRGQQVTLSCSPISGHRSVSWYQQTPGQGLQFLFEYFSETQRNKGNFPGRFSGRQFSNSRSEMNVSTLELGDSALYLCAGSLVAGQNTGELFFGEGSRLTVL.

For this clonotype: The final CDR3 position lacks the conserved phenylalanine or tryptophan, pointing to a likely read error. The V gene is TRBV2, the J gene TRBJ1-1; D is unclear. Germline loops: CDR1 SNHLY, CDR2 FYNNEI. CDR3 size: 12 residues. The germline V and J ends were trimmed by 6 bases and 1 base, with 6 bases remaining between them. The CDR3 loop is CASSFENTEAFS. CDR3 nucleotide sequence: TGTGCCAGCAGCTTTGAGAACACTGAAGCTTTCTCT.

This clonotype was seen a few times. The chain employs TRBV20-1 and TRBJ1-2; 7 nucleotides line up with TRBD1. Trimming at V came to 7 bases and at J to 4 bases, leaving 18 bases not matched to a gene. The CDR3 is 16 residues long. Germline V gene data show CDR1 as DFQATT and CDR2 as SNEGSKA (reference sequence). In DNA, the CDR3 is TGCAGTGTCAGATCGGTCCGGGACAGTGACTTCTATGGCTACACCTTC. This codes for CSVRSVRDSDFYGYTF.

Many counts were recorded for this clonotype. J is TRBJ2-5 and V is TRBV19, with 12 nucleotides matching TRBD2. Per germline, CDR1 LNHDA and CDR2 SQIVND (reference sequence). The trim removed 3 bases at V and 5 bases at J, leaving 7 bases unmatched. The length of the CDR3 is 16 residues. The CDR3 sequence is CASSMRLAGAGETQYF. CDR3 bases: TGTGCCAGTAGTATGCGACTAGCGGGAGCGGGTGAGACCCAGTACTTC.

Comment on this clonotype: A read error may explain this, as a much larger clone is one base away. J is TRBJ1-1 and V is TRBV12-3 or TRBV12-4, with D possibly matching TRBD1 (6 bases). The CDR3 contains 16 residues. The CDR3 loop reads CASSLRGGTLNAEAFF. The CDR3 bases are TGTGCCAGCAGTTTAAGAGGGGGGACCTTGAACGCTGAAGCTTTCTTT.

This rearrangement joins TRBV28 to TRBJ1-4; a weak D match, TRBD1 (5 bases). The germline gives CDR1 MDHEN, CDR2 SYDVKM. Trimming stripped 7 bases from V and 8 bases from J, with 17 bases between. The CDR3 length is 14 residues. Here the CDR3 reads CASNPQGLGEKLFF. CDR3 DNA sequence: TGTGCCAGCAATCCTCAGGGACTCGGCGAAAAACTGTTTTTT.

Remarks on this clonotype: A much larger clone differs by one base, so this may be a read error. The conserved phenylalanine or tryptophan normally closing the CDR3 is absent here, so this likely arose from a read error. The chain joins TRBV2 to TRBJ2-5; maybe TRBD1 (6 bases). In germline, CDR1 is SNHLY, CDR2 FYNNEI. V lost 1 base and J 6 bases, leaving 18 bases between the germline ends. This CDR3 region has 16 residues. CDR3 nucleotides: TGTGCCAGCAGTGAAGTGGGGGCGGAAGGTTGGAAGACCCAGTACCTC. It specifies CASSEVGAEGWKTQYL.

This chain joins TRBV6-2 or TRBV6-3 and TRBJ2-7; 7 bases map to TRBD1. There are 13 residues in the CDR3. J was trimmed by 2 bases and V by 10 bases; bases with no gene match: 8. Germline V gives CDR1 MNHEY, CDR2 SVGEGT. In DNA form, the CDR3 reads TGTGCCACCGCCCGGGACAGTGCCTACGAGCAGTACTTC. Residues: CATARDSAYEQYF.

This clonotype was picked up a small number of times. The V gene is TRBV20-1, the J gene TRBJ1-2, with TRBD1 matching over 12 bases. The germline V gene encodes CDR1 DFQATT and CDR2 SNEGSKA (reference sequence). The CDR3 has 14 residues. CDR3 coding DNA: TGCAGCTGCCCCGGGACAGGGGGCAGGGTTGGCTACACCTTC. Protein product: CSCPGTGGRVGYTF.

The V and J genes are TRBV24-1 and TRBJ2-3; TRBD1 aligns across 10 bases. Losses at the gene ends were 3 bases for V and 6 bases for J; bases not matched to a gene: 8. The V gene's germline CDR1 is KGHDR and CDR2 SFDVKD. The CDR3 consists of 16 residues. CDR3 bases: TGTGCCACCAGTGATCCAAGGACAGGGGGACAGGATACGCAGTATTTT. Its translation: CATSDPRTGGQDTQYF.

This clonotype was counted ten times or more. The CDR3 coding sequence is TGTGCCAGCTCACCTAGGGTTAGCACAGATACGCAGTATTTT. It translates to CASSPRVSTDTQYF. The chain couples TRBV18 to TRBJ2-3, with D unresolved. The germline CDR1 and CDR2 sequences are KGHSH and LQKENI. CDR3 length equals 14 residues. Trimming took 3 bases from V and 0 from J, leaving 7 bases between them.

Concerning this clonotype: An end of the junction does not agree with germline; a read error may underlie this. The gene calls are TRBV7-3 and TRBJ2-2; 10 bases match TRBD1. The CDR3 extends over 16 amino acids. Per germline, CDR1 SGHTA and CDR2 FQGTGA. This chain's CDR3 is CASGLGQGVSAGELFF. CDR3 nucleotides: TGTGCCAGCGGCTTAGGACAGGGGGTCTCGGCCGGGGAGCTGTTTTTT.

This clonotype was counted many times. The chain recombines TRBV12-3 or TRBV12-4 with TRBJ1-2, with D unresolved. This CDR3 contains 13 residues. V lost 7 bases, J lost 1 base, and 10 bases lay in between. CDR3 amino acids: CASTLWNNYGYTF. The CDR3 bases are TGTGCCAGCACCCTTTGGAATAACTATGGCTACACCTTC.

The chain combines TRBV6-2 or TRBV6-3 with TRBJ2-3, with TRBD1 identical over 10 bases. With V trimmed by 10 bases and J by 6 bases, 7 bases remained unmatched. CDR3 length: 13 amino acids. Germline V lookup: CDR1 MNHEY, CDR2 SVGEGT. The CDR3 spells CATRQGAGDTQYF. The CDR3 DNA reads TGTGCCACCAGACAGGGGGCCGGGGATACGCAGTATTTT.

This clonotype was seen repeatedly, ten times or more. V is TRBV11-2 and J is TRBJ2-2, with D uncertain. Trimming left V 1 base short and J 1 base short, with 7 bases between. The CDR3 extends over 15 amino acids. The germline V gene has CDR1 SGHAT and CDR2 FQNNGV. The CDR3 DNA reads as TGTGCCAGCAGCTTAGTCCTCAGGAACACCGGGGAGCTGTTTTTT. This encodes CASSLVLRNTGELFF.

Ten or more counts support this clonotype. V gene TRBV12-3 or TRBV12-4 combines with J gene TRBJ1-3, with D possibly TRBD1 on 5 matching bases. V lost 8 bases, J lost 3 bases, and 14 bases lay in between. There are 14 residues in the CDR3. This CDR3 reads CASQGRAVGNTIYF. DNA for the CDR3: TGTGCCAGCCAGGGCAGGGCCGTTGGAAACACCATATATTTT.

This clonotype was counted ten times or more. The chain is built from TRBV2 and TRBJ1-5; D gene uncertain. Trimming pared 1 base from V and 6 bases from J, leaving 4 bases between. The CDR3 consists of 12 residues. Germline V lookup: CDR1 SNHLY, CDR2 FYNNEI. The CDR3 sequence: CASSEGFQPQHF. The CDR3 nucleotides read TGTGCCAGCAGTGAAGGGTTTCAGCCCCAGCATTTT.

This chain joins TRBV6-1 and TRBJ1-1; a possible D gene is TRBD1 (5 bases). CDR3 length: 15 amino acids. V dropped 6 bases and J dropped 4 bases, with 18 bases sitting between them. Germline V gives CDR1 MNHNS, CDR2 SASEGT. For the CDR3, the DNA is TGTGCCAGCAGAAGTGGGGGGGGAGGGAGCACTGAAGCTTTCTTT. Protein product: CASRSGGGGSTEAFF.

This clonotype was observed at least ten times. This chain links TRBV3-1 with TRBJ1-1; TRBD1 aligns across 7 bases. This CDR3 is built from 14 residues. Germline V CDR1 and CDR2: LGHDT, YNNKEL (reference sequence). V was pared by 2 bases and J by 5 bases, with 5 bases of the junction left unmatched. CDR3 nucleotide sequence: TGTGCCAGCAGCCAACAAGACAGGGTGACTGAAGCTTTCTTT. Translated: CASSQQDRVTEAFF.

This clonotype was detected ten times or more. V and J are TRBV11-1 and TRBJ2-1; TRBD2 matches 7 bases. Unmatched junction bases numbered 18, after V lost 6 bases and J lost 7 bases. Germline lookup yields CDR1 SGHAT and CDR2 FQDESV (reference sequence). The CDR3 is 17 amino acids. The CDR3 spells CASSSSRWGGGENEQFF. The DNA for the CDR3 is TGTGCCAGCAGTTCATCCCGGTGGGGGGGTGGCGAGAATGAGCAGTTCTTC.

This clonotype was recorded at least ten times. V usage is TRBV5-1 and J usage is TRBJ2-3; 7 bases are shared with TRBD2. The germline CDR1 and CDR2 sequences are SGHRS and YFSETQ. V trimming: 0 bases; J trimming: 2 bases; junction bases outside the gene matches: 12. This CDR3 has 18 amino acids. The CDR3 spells CASSLANGTKLFTDTQYF. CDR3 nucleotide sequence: TGCGCCAGCAGCTTGGCGAACGGGACTAAGCTATTCACAGATACGCAGTATTTT.

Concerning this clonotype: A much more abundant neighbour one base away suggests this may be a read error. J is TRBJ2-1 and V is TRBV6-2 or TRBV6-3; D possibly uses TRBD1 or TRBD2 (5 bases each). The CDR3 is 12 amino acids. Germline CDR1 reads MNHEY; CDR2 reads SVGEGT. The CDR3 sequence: CTSRTGQNEQFF. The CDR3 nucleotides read TGTACCAGCAGGACGGGGCAGAATGAGCAGTTCTTC.

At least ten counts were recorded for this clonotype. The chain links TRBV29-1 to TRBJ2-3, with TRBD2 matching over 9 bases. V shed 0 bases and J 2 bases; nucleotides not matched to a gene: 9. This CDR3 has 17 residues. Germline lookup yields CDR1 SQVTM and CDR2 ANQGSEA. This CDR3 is CSVEDSPLAGYTDTQYF. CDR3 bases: TGCAGCGTTGAAGATTCCCCGCTAGCGGGATACACAGATACGCAGTATTTT.

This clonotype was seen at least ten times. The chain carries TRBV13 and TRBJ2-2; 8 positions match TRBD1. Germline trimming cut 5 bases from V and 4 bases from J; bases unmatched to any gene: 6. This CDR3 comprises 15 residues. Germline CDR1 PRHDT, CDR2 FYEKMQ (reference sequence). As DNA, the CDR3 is TGTGCCAGCAGCCGAGGGACAGGAGGCACCGGGGAGCTGTTTTTT. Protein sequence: CASSRGTGGTGELFF.

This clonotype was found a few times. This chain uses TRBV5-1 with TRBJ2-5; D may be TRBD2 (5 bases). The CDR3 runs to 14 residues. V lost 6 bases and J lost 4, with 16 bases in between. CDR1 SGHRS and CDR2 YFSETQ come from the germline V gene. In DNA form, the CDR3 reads TGCGCCAGCACCACCGGGAAAGGGCGAGAGACCCAGTACTTC. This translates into CASTTGKGRETQYF.